The sequence of this T cell receptor beta chain was determined in a study of CD8 T cells in ankylosing spondylitis. Study findings and constraints: The clones that were linked to disease were reported to be significantly enriched in matched synovial fluid samples from ankylosing spondylitis patients. Ankylosing spondylitis blood appeared to be characterized by a TCR beta motif of under 10 highly homologous variants. Existing reports had already noted some motif variants in reactive arthritis synovial fluid and blood. Disease-linked clones proved CD8+ and comparatively uncommon in peripheral blood.

Libraries of TCR beta came from quantitative 5'-RACE with molecular barcodes. TCRdb re-derived calls from the 5' RACE reads in MiXCR, one entry per CDR3 protein. The data contain under 950,000 distinct CDR3 sequences, around 20% of them singletons. V dropped 6 bases and J dropped 5 bases, with 11 bases sitting between them. The CDR3 runs to 13 residues. This clonotype appeared many times. The antigen is undetermined. This chain joins TRBV12-3 or TRBV12-4 and TRBJ1-5, with D possibly being TRBD1 (5 bases). Sequencing used blood, either unsorted or a sorted T cell fraction (not recorded which). This clonotype was obtained from a male donor with ankylosing spondylitis. This chain's CDR3 is CASSRQSYQPQHF. CDR3 nucleotide sequence: TGTGCCAGCAGCCGACAGAGTTATCAGCCCCAGCATTTT.